Described below is a single T cell receptor beta chain sequence and its context. Its antigen is unidentified. This CDR3 is built from 17 residues. J gave up 4 bases and V 2 bases, and 9 bases lay outside the gene matches. The germline CDR1 and CDR2 sequences are MDHEN and SYDVKM. Here immunoSEQ multiplex PCR was the method, and the copy in TCRdb shows in-frame clones only, minus some. The sample records roughly 23,000 clones, roughly 79% being singletons. The entry originates in a study of graft-versus-host responses after intestinal transplantation. At the level of the study: Isolated intestinal, liver-intestinal, or multivisceral transplants had been given to the recipients.

Once graft tissue had been processed, intraepithelial and lamina propria lymphocytes were released. General study results and limits: Allograft graft-versus-host to host-versus-graft clonal ratios ran high in patients with graft-donor T cell macrochimerism. GvH clones detected in recipient marrow included some appearing first in ileum or blood. Early post-transplant HvG declines showed an association with peak circulating GvH clone levels.

This chain uses TRBV28 with TRBJ2-1; 9 nucleotides align to TRBD2. The TCR comes from a human patient who received an intestinal transplant, so some T cells may come from the graft donor. This specimen consisted of ileum tissue, obtained 12 days after intestinal transplant. The CDR3 nucleotides are TGTGCCAGCAGTTTACGGCCGGCGGGAGGGTCGTACAATGAGCAGTTCTTC. Translating it yields CASSLRPAGGSYNEQFF.